The clone carrying this T cell receptor (beta chain) came up a few times. Its target is unknown. The sample originates from a study of identical twins. General study results and limits: Cross-sectional statistics, not tracking of the same donors, supported the conclusions.

The authors used template switching to add a universal primer site and gave cDNA unique molecular identifiers. TCRdb passed the 5' RACE reads through MiXCR, listing each CDR3 protein once. The table records just under 550,000 distinct CDR3 sequences, about 16% of them present only once. CDR3 length equals 17 residues. Trimming stripped 4 bases from V and 2 bases from J, with 17 bases between. Per the germline V gene, CDR1 is MNHNS and CDR2 is SASEGT. This sample also appeared in a second study, on yellow fever vaccine responses in identical twins.

The clonotype was recovered from a woman aged 18-29 years in good health. The J gene is TRBJ1-4, the V gene TRBV6-1; TRBD1 might be the D (5 bases). Sequencing used CD4+ T cells sorted from blood. The CDR3 is CASSGEGPTATNEKLFF. The CDR3 coding sequence is TGTGCCAGCAGTGGAGAGGGACCCACGGCGACTAATGAAAAACTGTTTTTT.